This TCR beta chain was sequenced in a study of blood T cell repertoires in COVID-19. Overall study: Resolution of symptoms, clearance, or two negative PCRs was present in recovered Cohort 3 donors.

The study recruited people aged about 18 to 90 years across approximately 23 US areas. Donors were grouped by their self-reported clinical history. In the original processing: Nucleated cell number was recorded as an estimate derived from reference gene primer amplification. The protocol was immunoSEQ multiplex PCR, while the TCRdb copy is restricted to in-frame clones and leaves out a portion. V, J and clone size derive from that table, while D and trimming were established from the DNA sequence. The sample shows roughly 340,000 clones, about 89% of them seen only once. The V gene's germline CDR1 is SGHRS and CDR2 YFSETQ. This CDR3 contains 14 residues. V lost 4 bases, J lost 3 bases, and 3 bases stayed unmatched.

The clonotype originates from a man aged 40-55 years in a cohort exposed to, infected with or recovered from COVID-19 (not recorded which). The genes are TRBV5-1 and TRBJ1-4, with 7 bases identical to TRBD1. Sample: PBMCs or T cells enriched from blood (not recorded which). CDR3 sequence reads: CASSQGQSNEKLFF. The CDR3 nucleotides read TGCGCCAGCAGCCAGGGACAGTCTAATGAAAAACTGTTTTTT.